Listed below are T cell receptor beta chains from one sample, sequenced in a study of technical replicates of blood from four donors. Only in-frame clones appear in the TCRdb table, and some are missing; sequencing was by immunoSEQ multiplex PCR. Of almost 85,000 clones listed, almost 98% were seen once; the top ten hold 0.18%. The specimen was T cells isolated from PBMCs. These receptors originate from a human donor in good health. The CDR3 runs from the conserved cysteine through the conserved F or W. The D gene is left open where the match is weak. Expanded clones get a size class; other rows say once, few or many, or leave the size out.

v_call,d_call,clone_size,j_call,cdr3_nt,cdr3_aa
TRBV27,NA,NA,TRBJ1-5,TGTGCCAGCAGTTTAACAGGGTCCGAGCCCCAGCATTTT,CASSLTGSEPQHF
TRBV5-1,TRBD1,NA,TRBJ2-2,TGCGCCAGCAGCTCAGGGGGAACCGGGGAGCTGTTTTTT,CASSSGGTGELFF
TRBV10-1,NA,NA,TRBJ2-1,TGCGCCAGCAGTGAGTTATCAGTTTACAATGAGCAGTTCTTC,CASSELSVYNEQFF
TRBV7-8,NA,once,TRBJ2-4,TGTGCCAGCAGCTTAGGGCGCGGTGGATTCGGCAAAAACATTCAGTACTTC,CASSLGRGGFGKNIQYF
TRBV27,NA,NA,TRBJ2-1,TGTGCCAGCAGTCCCGGAGATTTAGAGCAGTTCTTC,CASSPGDLEQFF
TRBV6-5,TRBD1,NA,TRBJ1-1,TGTGCCAGCAGTTACACAGGGGTACACACGCTCACTGAAGCTTTCTTT,CASSYTGVHTLTEAFF
TRBV25-1,NA,NA,TRBJ2-2,TGTGCCAGCAGTGCAACGGGAGATAACACCGGGGAGCTGTTTTTT,CASSATGDNTGELFF
TRBV6-1,NA,NA,TRBJ1-6,TGTGCCAGCAGTGATCAGGGCTCCTATAATTCACCCCTCCACTTT,CASSDQGSYNSPLHF
TRBV5-1,NA,NA,TRBJ2-3,TGCGCCAGCAGCTTTGGAGGCCCAGATACGCAGTATTTT,CASSFGGPDTQYF
TRBV19,TRBD2,NA,TRBJ2-5,TGTGCCAGTAGTATGGGATGGAGCGGGGGGGCGAGGGAGACCCAGTACTTC,CASSMGWSGGARETQYF
TRBV14,NA,NA,TRBJ2-5,TGTGCCAGCAGCCAAGGAACAGGCGTGGAGACCCAGTACTTC,CASSQGTGVETQYF
TRBV9,NA,NA,TRBJ2-3,TGTGCCAGCAGCGTATCTAGCACAGATACGCAGTATTTT,CASSVSSTDTQYF
TRBV19,TRBD1,NA,TRBJ2-3,TGTGCCAGTAGCCTGGCCGGGACAGGGGGCACAGATACGCAGTATTTT,CASSLAGTGGTDTQYF
TRBV28,NA,NA,TRBJ1-5,TGTGCCAGCAGTGTTCTCAATCAGCCCCAGCATTTT,CASSVLNQPQHF
TRBV25-1,NA,NA,TRBJ1-2,TGTGCCAGCAGGCCCGGTGCAGGCGACTATGGCTACACCTTC,CASRPGAGDYGYTF
TRBV6-5,TRBD1,NA,TRBJ1-1,TGTGCCAGCAGAAATACAGGGGATACTGAAGCTTTCTTT,CASRNTGDTEAFF
TRBV2,NA,NA,TRBJ2-7,TGTGCCAGCAGCGCCCTAAAGTACGAGCAGTACTTC,CASSALKYEQYF
TRBV14,NA,once,TRBJ1-1,TGTGCCAGCAGCCCTTATCTTGACAGGCTCAACACTGAAGCTTTCTTT,CASSPYLDRLNTEAFF
TRBV10-2,NA,NA,TRBJ1-1,TGCGCCAGACAGTCCTTGGACACTGAAGCTTTCTTT,CARQSLDTEAFF